The 9 T cell receptor beta chains below were found in one sample sequenced in a study of cytomegalovirus exposure and HLA in healthy donors. Vbeta (60) and Jbeta (13) primers were used in the PCR. The protocol was immunoSEQ multiplex PCR, while the TCRdb copy is restricted to in-frame clones and leaves out a portion. The sample shows roughly 54,000 clones, almost 85% of them seen only once. Sequenced: PBMCs. The receptors here all came from a man in his fifties or sixties in good health and CMV-seronegative.

The J gene is TRBJ2-5, the V gene TRBV10-2; the D gene is possibly TRBD1 (6 bases). The CDR3 loop spans 16 amino acids. Germline loops: CDR1 WSHSY, CDR2 SAAADI. The V and J ends lost 0 bases and 0 bases respectively, with 11 bases between them. The CDR3 DNA reads TGCGCCAGCAGTGAGTCAACAGGGCAGGACCAAGAGACCCAGTACTTC. Its translation: CASSESTGQDQETQYF.

This clone has a single count. The V and J genes are TRBV30 and TRBJ1-6; possibly TRBD1 for D (6 bases). The CDR3 contains 14 residues. Trimming left V 0 bases short and J 6 bases short, with 9 bases between. The germline gives CDR1 GTSNPN, CDR2 SVGIG (reference sequence). The CDR3 loop is CAWSVQGGNSPLHF. The DNA for the CDR3 is TGTGCCTGGAGTGTACAAGGGGGTAATTCACCCCTCCACTTT.

The chain joins TRBV30 to TRBJ2-5; 10 nucleotides line up with TRBD2. This CDR3 is 14 amino acids long. The V gene end was trimmed by 4 bases and the J gene end by 5 bases; junction bases not matched to a gene: 7. The germline gives CDR1 GTSNPN, CDR2 SVGIG (reference sequence). The CDR3 nucleotides are TGTGCCTGGAAAAAGCGGGGGGGCCCGGAGACCCAGTACTTC. This sequence encodes CAWKKRGGPETQYF.

The V call is TRBV7-6, the J call TRBJ1-4; the match to TRBD1 covers 9 bases. The germline V gene has CDR1 SGHVS and CDR2 FNYEAQ. With 4 bases clipped from V and 7 bases from J, the junction kept 10 bases outside the gene matches. The CDR3 contains 16 residues. CDR3 sequence: CASSSARTGVGEKLFF. As DNA, the CDR3 is TGTGCCAGCAGCTCAGCTCGGACAGGGGTTGGTGAAAAACTGTTTTTT.

V and J are TRBV7-9 and TRBJ2-1; no firm D call. V lost 1 base, J lost 7 bases, and 11 bases lay in between. CDR3 length equals 14 residues. Germline loops: CDR1 SEHNR, CDR2 FQNEAQ (reference sequence). CDR3 region: CASSLVPRWNEQFF. Written as DNA, the CDR3 is TGTGCCAGCAGCTTAGTCCCCAGGTGGAATGAGCAGTTCTTC. The variable domain in full, completed from reference TRBV7-9 and TRBJ2-1, reads DTGVSQNPRHKITKRGQNVTFRCDPISEHNRLYWYRQTLGQGPEFLTYFQNEAQLEKSRLLSDRFSAERPKGSFSTLEIQRTEQGDSAMYLCASSLVPRWNEQFFGPGTRLTVL.

This clone occurred once. The V and J genes are TRBV5-6 and TRBJ1-2; no clear D gene. The CDR3 is 15 residues long. The germline V gene encodes CDR1 SGHDT and CDR2 YYEEEE. The V and J ends lost 0 bases and 2 bases respectively, with 11 bases between them. CDR3 nucleotide sequence: TGTGCCAGCAGCTTGGAGCCAGGTGTAAACTATGGCTACACCTTC. Translation: CASSLEPGVNYGYTF. Supplemented by reference TRBV5-6 and TRBJ1-2, the full variable domain reads DAGVTQSPTHLIKTRGQQVTLRCSPKSGHDTVSWYQQALGQGPQFIFQYYEEEERQRGNFPDRFSGHQFPNYSSELNVNALLLGDSALYLCASSLEPGVNYGYTFGSGTRLTVV.

The chain combines TRBV28 with TRBJ1-3; D unresolved. Germline assignment: CDR1 MDHEN and CDR2 SYDVKM. The CDR3 has 14 amino acids. V was shortened by 2 bases and J by 2 bases, with 7 bases between the two germline ends. CDR3 amino acids: CASSLRQAGNTIYF. CDR3 sequence (DNA): TGTGCCAGCAGTTTACGGCAGGCTGGAAACACCATATATTTT.

The chain employs TRBV11-2 and TRBJ1-5, with D perhaps matching TRBD1 (5 bases). The V and J ends lost 0 bases and 3 bases respectively, with 9 bases between them. Germline-derived CDR1 and CDR2 are SGHAT and FQNNGV. This CDR3 has 15 residues. The DNA of the CDR3 is TGTGCCAGCAGCTTAGATCGACAGCACAATCAGCCCCAGCATTTT. Translated, it gives CASSLDRQHNQPQHF.

Concerning this clone itself: The sample carries other DNA sequences with the same CDR3. This sequence joins TRBV6-1 and TRBJ1-6; 8 nucleotides line up with TRBD1. CDR1 and CDR2 from the germline V gene are MNHNS and SASEGT. CDR3 length equals 14 residues. Losses at the gene ends were 2 bases for V and 7 bases for J; bases not matched to a gene: 1. DNA for the CDR3: TGTGCCAGCAGTGAACGGACAGGGAATTCACCCCTCCACTTT. It specifies CASSERTGNSPLHF.